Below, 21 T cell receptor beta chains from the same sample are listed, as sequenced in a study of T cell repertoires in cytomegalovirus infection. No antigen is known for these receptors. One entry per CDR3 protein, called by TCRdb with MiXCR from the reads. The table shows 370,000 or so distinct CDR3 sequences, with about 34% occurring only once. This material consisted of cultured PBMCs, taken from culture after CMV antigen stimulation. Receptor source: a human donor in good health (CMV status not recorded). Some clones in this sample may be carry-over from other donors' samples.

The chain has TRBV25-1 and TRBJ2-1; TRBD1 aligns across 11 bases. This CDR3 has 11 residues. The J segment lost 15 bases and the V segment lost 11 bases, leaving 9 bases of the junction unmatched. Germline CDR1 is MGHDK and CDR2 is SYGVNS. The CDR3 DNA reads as TGTGCCGCCGGACAGGGGGCGAGAGCGTTCTTC. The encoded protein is CAAGQGARAFF.

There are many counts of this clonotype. The CDR3 bases are TGTGCCTGGCGGACGATGGGAAGTGAAAAACTGTTTTTT. Protein product: CAWRTMGSEKLFF. The chain couples TRBV30 to TRBJ1-4; D is unclear. V dropped 5 bases and J dropped 7 bases, with 14 bases sitting between them. The CDR3 runs 13 residues. Per germline, CDR1 GTSNPN and CDR2 SVGIG (reference sequence).

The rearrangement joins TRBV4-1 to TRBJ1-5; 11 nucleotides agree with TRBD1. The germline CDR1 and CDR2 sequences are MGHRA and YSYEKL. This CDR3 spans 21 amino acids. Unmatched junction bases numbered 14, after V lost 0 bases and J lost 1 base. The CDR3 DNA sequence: TGCGCCAGCAGCCAAGAAGGGACCGGGACAGGGGGTTTTTCCAGCAATCAGCCCCAGCATTTT. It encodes CASSQEGTGTGGFSSNQPQHF.

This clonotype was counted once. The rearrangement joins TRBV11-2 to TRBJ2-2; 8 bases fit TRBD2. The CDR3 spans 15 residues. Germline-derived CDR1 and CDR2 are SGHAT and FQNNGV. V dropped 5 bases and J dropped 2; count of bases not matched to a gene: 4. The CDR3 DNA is TGTGCCAGCAGCCCACTAGCGGCCAACACCGGGGAGCTGTTTTTT. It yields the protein CASSPLAANTGELFF.

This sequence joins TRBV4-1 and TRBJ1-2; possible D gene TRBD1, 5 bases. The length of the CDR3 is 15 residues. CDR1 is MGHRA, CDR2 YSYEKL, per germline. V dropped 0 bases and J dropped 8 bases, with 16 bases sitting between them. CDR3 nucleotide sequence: TGCGCCAGCAGCCAAGACCTGGGGCAGGGACGCGGCTACACCTTC. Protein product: CASSQDLGQGRGYTF.

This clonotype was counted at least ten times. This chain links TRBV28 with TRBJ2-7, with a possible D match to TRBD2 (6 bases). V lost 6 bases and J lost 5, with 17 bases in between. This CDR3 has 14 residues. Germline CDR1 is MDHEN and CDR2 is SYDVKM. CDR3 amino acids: CASSPGTSLHEQYV. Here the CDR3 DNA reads TGTGCCAGCAGCCCCGGGACTTCCCTCCACGAGCAGTACGTC.

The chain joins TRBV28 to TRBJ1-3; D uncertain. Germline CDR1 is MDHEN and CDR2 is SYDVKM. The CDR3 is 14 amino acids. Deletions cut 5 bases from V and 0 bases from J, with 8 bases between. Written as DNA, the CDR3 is TGTGCCAGCAGTGCCCAAAGCTCTGGAAACACCATATATTTT. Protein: CASSAQSSGNTIYF.

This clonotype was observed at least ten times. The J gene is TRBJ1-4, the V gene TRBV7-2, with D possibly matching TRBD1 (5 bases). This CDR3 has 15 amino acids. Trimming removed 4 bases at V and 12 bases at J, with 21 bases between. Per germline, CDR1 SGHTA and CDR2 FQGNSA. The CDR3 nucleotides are TGTGCCAGCAGCTCGACCGGGGCACTCGGATTGGAACTGTTTTTT. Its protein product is CASSSTGALGLELFF.

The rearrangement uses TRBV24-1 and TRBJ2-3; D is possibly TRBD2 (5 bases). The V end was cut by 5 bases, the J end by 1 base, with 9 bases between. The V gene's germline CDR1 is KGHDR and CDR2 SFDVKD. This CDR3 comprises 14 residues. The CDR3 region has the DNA TGTGCCACCAGTGGTAGCGCACGCACAGATACGCAGTATTTT. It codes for CATSGSARTDTQYF.

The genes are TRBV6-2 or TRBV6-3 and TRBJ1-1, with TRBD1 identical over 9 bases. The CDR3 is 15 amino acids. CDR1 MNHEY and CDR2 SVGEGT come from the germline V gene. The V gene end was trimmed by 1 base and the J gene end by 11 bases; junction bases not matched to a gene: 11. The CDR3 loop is CASSYFGGTGLRAFF. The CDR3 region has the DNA TGTGCCAGCAGTTACTTTGGCGGGACAGGGTTGCGCGCTTTCTTT.

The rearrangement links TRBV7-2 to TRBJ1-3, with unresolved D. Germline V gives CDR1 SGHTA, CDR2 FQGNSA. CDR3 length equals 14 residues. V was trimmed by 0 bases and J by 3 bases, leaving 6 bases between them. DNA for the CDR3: TGTGCCAGCAGCTTAGCGGGAGATGGAAACACCATATATTTT. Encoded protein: CASSLAGDGNTIYF.

The CDR3 protein is CASSLTESSYNEQFF. The CDR3 DNA sequence: TGTGCCAGCAGTTTGACGGAGAGCTCCTACAATGAGCAGTTCTTC. The chain is built from TRBV27 and TRBJ2-1, with D unresolved. The CDR3 has 15 residues. Germline V gives CDR1 MNHEY, CDR2 SMNVEV (reference sequence). V was pared by 3 bases and J by 0 bases, with 9 bases between.

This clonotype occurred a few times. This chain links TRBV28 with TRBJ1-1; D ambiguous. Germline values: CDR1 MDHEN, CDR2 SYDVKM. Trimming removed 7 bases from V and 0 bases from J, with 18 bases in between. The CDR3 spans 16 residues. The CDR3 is CASIGLIGLLNTEAFF. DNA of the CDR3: TGTGCCAGCATAGGACTAATCGGGCTATTGAACACTGAAGCTTTCTTT.

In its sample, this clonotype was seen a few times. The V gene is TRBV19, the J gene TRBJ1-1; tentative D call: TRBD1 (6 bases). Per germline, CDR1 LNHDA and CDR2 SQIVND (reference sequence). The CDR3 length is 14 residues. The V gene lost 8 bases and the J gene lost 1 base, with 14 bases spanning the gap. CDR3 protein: CASSSLQGNTEAFF. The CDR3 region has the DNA TGTGCCAGTTCAAGTCTACAGGGGAACACTGAAGCTTTCTTT.

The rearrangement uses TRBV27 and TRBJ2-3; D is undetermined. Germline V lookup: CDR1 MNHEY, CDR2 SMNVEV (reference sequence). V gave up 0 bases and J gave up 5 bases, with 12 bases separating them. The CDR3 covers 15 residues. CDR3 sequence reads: CASSLSGWPKDTQYF. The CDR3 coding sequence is TGTGCCAGCAGTTTATCGGGTTGGCCCAAAGATACGCAGTATTTT.

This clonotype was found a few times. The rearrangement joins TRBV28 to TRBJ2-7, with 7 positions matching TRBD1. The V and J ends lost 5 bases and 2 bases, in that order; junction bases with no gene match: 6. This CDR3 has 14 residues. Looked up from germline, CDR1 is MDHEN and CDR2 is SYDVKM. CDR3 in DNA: TGTGCCAGCAGTCCTGGGACAGAGCCCTACGAGCAGTACTTC. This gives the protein CASSPGTEPYEQYF.

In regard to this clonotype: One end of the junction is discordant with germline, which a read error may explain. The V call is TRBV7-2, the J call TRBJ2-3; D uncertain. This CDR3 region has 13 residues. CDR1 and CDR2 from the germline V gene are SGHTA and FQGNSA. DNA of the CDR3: TGTGCCAGCAGCTTAGTAGTTACAGTTACGCATTATTTT. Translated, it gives CASSLVVTVTHYF.

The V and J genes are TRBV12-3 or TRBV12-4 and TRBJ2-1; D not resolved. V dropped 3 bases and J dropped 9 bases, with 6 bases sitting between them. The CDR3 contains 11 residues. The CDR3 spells CASSFVLEQFF. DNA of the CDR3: TGTGCCAGCAGTTTCGTCCTTGAGCAGTTCTTC.

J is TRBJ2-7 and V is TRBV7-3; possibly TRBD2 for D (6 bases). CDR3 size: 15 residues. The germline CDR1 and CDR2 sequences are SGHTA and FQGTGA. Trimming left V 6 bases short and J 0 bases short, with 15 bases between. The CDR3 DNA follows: TGTGCCAGCAGGGACGGGACTGGCCTCTCCTACGAGCAGTACTTC. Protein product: CASRDGTGLSYEQYF.

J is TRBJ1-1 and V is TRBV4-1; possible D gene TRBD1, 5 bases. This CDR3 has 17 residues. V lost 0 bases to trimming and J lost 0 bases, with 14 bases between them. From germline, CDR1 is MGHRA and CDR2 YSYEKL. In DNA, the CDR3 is TGCGCCAGCAGCCAAGATCTACCGACGGGACTGAACACTGAAGCTTTCTTT. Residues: CASSQDLPTGLNTEAFF.

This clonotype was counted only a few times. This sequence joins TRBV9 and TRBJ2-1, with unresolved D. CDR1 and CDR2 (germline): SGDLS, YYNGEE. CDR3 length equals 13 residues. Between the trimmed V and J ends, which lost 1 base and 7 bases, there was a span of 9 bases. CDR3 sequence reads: CASSVSQENEQFF. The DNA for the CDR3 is TGTGCCAGCAGCGTATCTCAGGAAAATGAGCAGTTCTTC.